The 8 T cell receptor beta chains in this list originate from one sample, sequenced in a study of T cell clonality in common variable immunodeficiency. General observations from the study: Common variable immunodeficiency TCR beta sequences reportedly had fewer deletions and N-nucleotide insertions.

Produced via immunoSEQ multiplex PCR; TCRdb's table is partial and in-frame only. The sample includes just over 25,000 clones, none of them occurring once. These receptors' antigens are unknown. The specimen was peripheral blood mononuclear cells. The receptors derive from a human donor with common variable immunodeficiency.

This clone was seen at least ten times. The read is 3 residues too short to cover the CDR3 end, so that end is filled in from the germline J gene. V usage is TRBV19 and J usage is TRBJ2-1, with TRBD2 as a possible D gene (6 bases). This CDR3 region has 16 residues. In germline, CDR1 is LNHDA, CDR2 SQIVND (reference sequence). The V gene lost 6 bases and the J gene lost 0 bases, with 15 bases spanning the gap. The sequenced CDR3 bases are TGTGCCAGTAGCCTAGAACGGGGGTCCTCCTACAATGAG. Amino acids: CASSLERGSSYNE. The whole CDR3 is CASSLERGSSYNEQFF.

In its sample, this clone was seen many times. The CDR3 end falls 3 residues outside the read, so it is completed with the germline J gene. This chain uses TRBV5-1 with TRBJ2-3, with TRBD2 matching over 13 bases. The CDR3 totals 19 residues. Unmatched junction bases numbered 9, after V lost 0 bases and J lost 2 bases. Germline CDR1 is SGHRS and CDR2 is YFSETQ. CDR3 in amino acids: CASSLGLRLAGGSTDTQYF. Incomplete CDR3 DNA: TGCGCCAGCAGCTTGGGACTCAGACTAGCGGGAGGCTCCACAGATACG.

With regard to this clone: The read terminates 3 residues ahead of where the CDR3 ends, so the germline J gene completes it. This chain connects TRBV19 to TRBJ1-5; 9 bases are shared with TRBD1. CDR1 and CDR2 from the germline V gene are LNHDA and SQIVND (reference sequence). V shed 3 bases and J 2 bases; nucleotides not matched to a gene: 5. This CDR3 is built from 16 residues. Partial CDR3 DNA: TGTGCCAGTAGTATGTACACAGGGGGCCGCAATCAGCCC. Translation gives CASSMYTGGRNQP. Given in full, the CDR3 is CASSMYTGGRNQPQHF.

This clone was seen repeatedly, ten times or more. The sequenced part of the CDR3 DNA is TGTGCCAGCAGCTTGGCCTTCGGCACCGGGGAG. Translated, it gives CASSLAFGTGE. The complete CDR3 sequence is CASSLAFGTGELFF. The chain uses TRBV5-6 and TRBJ2-2, with unresolved D. The CDR3 goes on 3 residues after the read ends, and that part is filled in from the germline J gene. Trimming took off 0 bases at V and 4 bases at J, with 7 bases between the two ends. From germline, CDR1 is SGHDT and CDR2 YYEEEE. The CDR3 totals 14 residues.

This clone was observed many times. Read data end 3 residues before the CDR3 end; the end is taken from the germline J gene. The V and J genes are TRBV7-8 and TRBJ2-7, with 7 bases identical to TRBD1. The V segment lost 5 bases and the J segment 2 bases; nucleotides outside the gene matches: 9. The CDR3 has 15 residues. Germline V gene data show CDR1 as SGHVS and CDR2 as FQNEAQ. CDR3 in amino acids: CASSADRVLTYEQYF. The DNA read from the CDR3 is TGTGCCAGCAGCGCCGACAGGGTGTTAACCTACGAG.

Many counts were recorded for this clone. With the read ending 3 residues before the CDR3 end, the germline J gene is used to fill in that end. Other DNA sequences from this sample encode an identical CDR3 as well. V and J are TRBV6-2 or TRBV6-3 and TRBJ2-5, with TRBD2 matching 7 bases. This CDR3 is built from 15 residues. Per germline, CDR1 MNHEY and CDR2 SVGEGT. After removal of 11 bases from V and 4 bases from J, the junction contained 16 bases not matched to a gene. The CDR3 is CAASIQAGFRETQYF. The covered CDR3 bases are TGTGCCGCCAGCATTCAAGCGGGGTTTCGAGAGACC.

This clone occurred many times. The read stops 3 residues short of the end of the CDR3; the missing end is completed from the germline J gene. V gene TRBV20-1 combines with J gene TRBJ1-4; TRBD1 agrees at 7 bases. The CDR3 covers 13 residues. V lost 6 bases to trimming and J lost 7 bases; unmatched junction nucleotides: 8. Germline V gives CDR1 DFQATT, CDR2 SNEGSKA (reference sequence). CDR3: CSALDRRGEKLFF. The sequenced CDR3 bases are TGCAGTGCCCTGGACAGGCGCGGTGAAAAA.

This clone came up many times. The read terminates 3 residues ahead of where the CDR3 ends, so the germline J gene completes it. This rearrangement joins TRBV5-1 to TRBJ1-4, with 10 bases identical to TRBD1. The V gene end was trimmed by 1 base and the J gene end by 6 bases; junction bases not matched to a gene: 3. Looked up from germline, CDR1 is SGHRS and CDR2 is YFSETQ. CDR3 length equals 15 residues. The CDR3 DNA, read in part, is TGCGCCAGCAGCTTGTCGGACAGGGGGGATGAAAAA. This codes for CASSLSDRGDEK. The CDR3 in its entirety is CASSLSDRGDEKLFF.